This T cell receptor (beta chain) derives from a study of T cell responses to AZD1222 COVID-19 vaccine. The CDR3 spans 17 residues. V lost 4 bases, J lost 0 bases, and 17 bases lay in between. CDR1 is SGHRS and CDR2 is YFSETQ in the germline V gene. Clones were read by immunoSEQ multiplex PCR, and TCRdb kept only the in-frame ones, dropping some. The sample consists of 110,000 to 150,000 clones, more than 80% of them appearing once. Regarding the study as a whole: Clonal diversity was possibly underestimated, and the donors were mostly white British, with more females. Across the whole spike, CD4 TCRs peaked at regions 160-218 and 743-854. Only a handful of people who got AZD1222 tested seropositive at baseline. Two AZD1222 administrations were followed by greater Spike-specific TCR breadth and depth.

The sample holds one count of this clone. Its specificity is not known. The chain is built from TRBV5-1 and TRBJ1-3; D might be TRBD1 (5 bases). This clonotype originated in an adult in good health. The source was peripheral blood, collected on day 0 of MenACWY control vaccination. The CDR3 DNA reads TGCGCCAGCAGCCCGGATGGCCAGGGTGTCTCTGGAAACACCATATATTTT. This sequence encodes CASSPDGQGVSGNTIYF.